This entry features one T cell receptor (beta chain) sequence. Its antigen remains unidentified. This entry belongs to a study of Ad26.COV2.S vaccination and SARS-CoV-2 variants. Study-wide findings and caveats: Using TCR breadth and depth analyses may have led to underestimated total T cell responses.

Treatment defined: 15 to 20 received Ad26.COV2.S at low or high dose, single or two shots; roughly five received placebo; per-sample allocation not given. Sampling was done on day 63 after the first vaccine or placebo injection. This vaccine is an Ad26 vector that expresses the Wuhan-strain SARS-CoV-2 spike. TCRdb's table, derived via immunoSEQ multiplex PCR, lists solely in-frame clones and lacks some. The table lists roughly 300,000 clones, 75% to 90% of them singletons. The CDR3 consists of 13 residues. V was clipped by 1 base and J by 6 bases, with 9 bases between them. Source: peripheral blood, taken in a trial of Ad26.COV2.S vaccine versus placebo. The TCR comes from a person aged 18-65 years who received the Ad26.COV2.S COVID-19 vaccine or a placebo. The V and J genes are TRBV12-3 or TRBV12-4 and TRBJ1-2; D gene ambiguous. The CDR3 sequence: CASSLEVRNGYTF. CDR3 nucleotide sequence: TGTGCCAGCAGTTTAGAGGTCCGGAATGGCTACACCTTC.